This T cell receptor beta chain was recovered during a study of cytomegalovirus exposure and HLA in healthy donors. Findings of the study overall: Further analysis, carried out later, found HLA-associated TCR beta chains more clonally expanded than equally common other chains. In an earlier analysis, productive rearrangement rates for most beta V segments clustered near 87% or 30%. Associated with cytomegalovirus, according to the listing, were 150 to 200 TCR beta chains. Rarity characterized most TCR sequences, yet some public TCRs appeared in many donors.

Details on this clone: What it recognizes is unknown.

The germline gives CDR1 SQVTM, CDR2 ANQGSEA. This CDR3 spans 13 amino acids. Unmatched junction bases numbered 5, after V lost 7 bases and J lost 5 bases. This PCR relied on a set of 60 Vbeta primers and 13 Jbeta primers. Using immunoSEQ multiplex PCR, the repertoire was profiled, and TCRdb retains in-frame clones only, with some absent. The data contain some 190,000 clones, about four fifths of them singletons. The receptor comes from a woman aged 25 to 39 in good health and CMV-seronegative. The source material was PBMCs. The V and J genes are TRBV29-1 and TRBJ2-1; TRBD2 agrees at 10 bases. CDR3 amino acids: CSELAGDHNEQFF. Here the CDR3 DNA reads TGCAGCGAGCTAGCGGGGGACCACAATGAGCAGTTCTTC.